Listed here are 14 T cell receptor beta chains from one sample, sequenced in a study of blood T cell repertoires in COVID-19. TCRdb's copy holds only in-frame clones and misses some; the assay was immunoSEQ multiplex PCR. This sample yields 350,000 to 450,000 clones, of which 85% to 90% are seen a single time; 1% to 1.3% belongs to the top ten. The sample was PBMCs or T cells enriched from blood (not recorded which). All receptors come from a man between 25 and 39 years old who had recovered from COVID-19.

To note about this clone: In the same sample, other DNA sequences code for this CDR3. V is TRBV7-9 and J is TRBJ1-3; D gene uncertain. Germline CDR1 is SEHNR and CDR2 is FQNEAQ (reference sequence). V was cut by 2 bases and J by 7 bases, with 6 bases left in between. The CDR3 sequence is 12 residues long. CDR3 loop: CASSLSGNTIYF. CDR3 nucleotide sequence: TGTGCCAGCAGCTTATCGGGGAACACCATATATTTT. The full variable domain, with the rest looked up from reference TRBV7-9 and TRBJ1-3, is DTGVSQNPRHKITKRGQNVTFRCDPISEHNRLYWYRQTLGQGPEFLTYFQNEAQLEKSRLLSDRFSAERPKGSFSTLEIQRTEQGDSAMYLCASSLSGNTIYFGEGSWLTVV.

The V call is TRBV28, the J call TRBJ2-7, with 9 bases aligning to TRBD1. The V gene end was trimmed by 6 bases and the J gene end by 4 bases; junction bases not matched to a gene: 10. The germline CDR1 and CDR2 sequences are MDHEN and SYDVKM. The CDR3 covers 15 residues. The CDR3 nucleotides are TGTGCCAGCAGACCGACCGGGACAGGGAATTACGAGCAGTACTTC. Amino acids: CASRPTGTGNYEQYF.

The chain links TRBV19 to TRBJ1-1, with 7 bases fitting TRBD1. Germline assignment: CDR1 LNHDA and CDR2 SQIVND (reference sequence). V lost 3 bases and J lost 0; bases outside the gene matches: 4. This CDR3 is built from 15 residues. This CDR3 reads CASSILGTVNTEAFF. The CDR3 DNA is TGTGCCAGTAGTATTTTAGGGACAGTGAACACTGAAGCTTTCTTT.

This rearrangement joins TRBV5-5 to TRBJ2-5; D gene ambiguous. This CDR3 spans 14 amino acids. Germline V CDR1 and CDR2: SGHKS, YYEKEE (reference sequence). Trimming removed 4 bases at V and 0 bases at J, with 10 bases between. DNA for the CDR3: TGTGCCAGCAGCATCGAAGAGGACCAAGAGACCCAGTACTTC. This codes for CASSIEEDQETQYF. The full variable domain, with the rest looked up from reference TRBV5-5 and TRBJ2-5, is DAGVTQSPTHLIKTRGQQVTLRCSPISGHKSVSWYQQVLGQGPQFIFQYYEKEERGRGNFPDRFSARQFPNYSSELNVNALLLGDSALYLCASSIEEDQETQYFGPGTRLLVL.

V is TRBV11-2 and J is TRBJ2-1; no definite D call. Trimming stripped 1 base from V and 9 bases from J, with 13 bases between. Germline values: CDR1 SGHAT, CDR2 FQNNGV. CDR3 length: 14 amino acids. CDR3 nucleotide sequence: TGTGCCAGCAGCTTAGGCCTCGCCGGCGGTGAGCAGTTCTTC. Amino acids: CASSLGLAGGEQFF.

The chain links TRBV18 to TRBJ2-7, with TRBD2 matching over 8 bases. The CDR3 is 16 amino acids. V shed 3 bases and J 2 bases; nucleotides not matched to a gene: 9. Per germline, CDR1 KGHSH and CDR2 LQKENI. The CDR3 is CASSPSGGRQTYEQYF. CDR3 nucleotides: TGTGCCAGCTCACCCTCGGGGGGGAGACAGACCTACGAGCAGTACTTC. Based on the CDR3 plus reference TRBV18 and TRBJ2-7, the full variable domain is NAGVMQNPRHLVRRRGQEARLRCSPMKGHSHVYWYRQLPEEGLKFMVYLQKENIIDESGMPKERFSAEFPKEGPSILRIQQVVRGDSAAYFCASSPSGGRQTYEQYFGPGTRLTVT.

The gene calls are TRBV12-3 or TRBV12-4 and TRBJ1-1, with D possibly being TRBD1 (6 bases). Trimming took 11 bases from V and 9 from J, leaving 19 bases between them. The CDR3 is made up of 12 amino acids. The CDR3, as DNA: TGTGCCTCCTCTTTGGGGGCGACGAAAGCTTTCTTT. Residues: CASSLGATKAFF.

J is TRBJ2-3 and V is TRBV9; D is uncertain. This CDR3 comprises 14 residues. CDR1 and CDR2 from the germline V gene are SGDLS and YYNGEE. V shed 4 bases and J shed 1 base, with 10 bases lying between them. The CDR3 DNA is TGTGCCAGCAGCCCACCGCCGGGCACAGATACGCAGTATTTT. Amino acids: CASSPPPGTDTQYF.

This clone showed up just once. One end of the junction varies from germline; a read error may be responsible. Distinct nucleotide sequences in the sample also encode this CDR3. The J gene is TRBJ2-1, the V gene TRBV9; the D gene is possibly TRBD1 (7 bases). The CDR3 is 15 residues long. Germline V CDR1 and CDR2: SGDLS, YYNGEE. The CDR3 sequence is CASSVGGGAYNEQFF. The CDR3 bases are TGTGCCAGCAGTGTAGGGGGCGGGGCCTACAATGAGCAGTTCTTC.

This clone has a handful of counts. The V gene is TRBV18, the J gene TRBJ2-4; 12 bases agree with TRBD2. Germline CDR1 is KGHSH and CDR2 is LQKENI. CDR3 size: 18 residues. V shed 2 bases and J 0 bases; nucleotides not matched to a gene: 5. The DNA for the CDR3 is TGTGCCAGCTCACCATCGCTAGCGGGAGGGCTAGCCAAAAACATTCAGTACTTC. Protein: CASSPSLAGGLAKNIQYF.

As concerns this clone: This CDR3 is also generated by other DNA sequences in the sample. The genes are TRBV5-1 and TRBJ2-5, with D unclear. The CDR3 totals 14 residues. The germline CDR1 and CDR2 sequences are SGHRS and YFSETQ. Trimming pared 0 bases from V and 1 base from J, leaving 7 bases between. The DNA of the CDR3 is TGCGCCAGCAGCTTGGCGTCAGGCCAAGAGACCCAGTACTTC. This codes for CASSLASGQETQYF.

The rearrangement links TRBV27 to TRBJ2-3; D might be TRBD1 (5 bases). Germline CDR1 MNHEY, CDR2 SMNVEV (reference sequence). The V gene lost 10 bases and the J gene lost 0 bases, with 17 bases spanning the gap. CDR3 length equals 15 residues. The CDR3 nucleotides read TGTGCCACCCGCCTAGGGGTCGGTAGCACAGATACGCAGTATTTT. It yields the protein CATRLGVGSTDTQYF.

The V call is TRBV6-6, the J call TRBJ2-1; 7 bases are shared with TRBD1. This CDR3 contains 13 residues. The V gene's germline CDR1 is MNHNY and CDR2 SVGAGI (reference sequence). The J segment lost 5 bases and the V segment lost 4 bases, leaving 2 bases of the junction unmatched. CDR3 region: CASSSDRDNEQFF. For the CDR3, the DNA is TGTGCCAGCAGTTCCGACAGGGACAATGAGCAGTTCTTC.

The rearrangement links TRBV6-5 to TRBJ2-2, with D possibly TRBD2 on 6 matching bases. The CDR3 is made up of 14 amino acids. Germline V gene sequence: CDR1 MNHEY, CDR2 SVGAGI. The germline V and J ends were trimmed by 8 bases and 1 base, with 11 bases remaining between them. This CDR3 is CASRRLGNTGELFF. The CDR3 DNA is TGTGCCAGCCGCAGACTAGGGAACACCGGGGAGCTGTTTTTT.